The present T cell receptor beta chain was sequenced within a study of blood T cell repertoires in COVID-19. Study background: Sites across the United States, Italy and Spain contributed samples from acute and convalescent COVID-19. PBMCs, B-cell-depleted T cells, or T cells were the source of the cDNA or gDNA that made up the material.

Germline V lookup: CDR1 LGHDT, CDR2 YNNKEL (reference sequence). This CDR3 has 13 amino acids. Trimming removed 7 bases from V and 4 bases from J; junction bases left unmatched: 6. Only in-frame clones appear in the TCRdb table, and some are missing; sequencing was by immunoSEQ multiplex PCR. Here the sample spans roughly 50,000 clones, 81% being singletons. This receptor was obtained from a woman in her sixties with acute or convalescent COVID-19. The source material was peripheral blood. The V call is TRBV3-1 (or the pseudogene TRBV3-2), the J call TRBJ1-1; 7 bases match TRBD1. CDR3 coding DNA: TGTGCCAGCACGGCAGGGGGAGTCACTGAAGCTTTCTTT. Translating it yields CASTAGGVTEAFF.